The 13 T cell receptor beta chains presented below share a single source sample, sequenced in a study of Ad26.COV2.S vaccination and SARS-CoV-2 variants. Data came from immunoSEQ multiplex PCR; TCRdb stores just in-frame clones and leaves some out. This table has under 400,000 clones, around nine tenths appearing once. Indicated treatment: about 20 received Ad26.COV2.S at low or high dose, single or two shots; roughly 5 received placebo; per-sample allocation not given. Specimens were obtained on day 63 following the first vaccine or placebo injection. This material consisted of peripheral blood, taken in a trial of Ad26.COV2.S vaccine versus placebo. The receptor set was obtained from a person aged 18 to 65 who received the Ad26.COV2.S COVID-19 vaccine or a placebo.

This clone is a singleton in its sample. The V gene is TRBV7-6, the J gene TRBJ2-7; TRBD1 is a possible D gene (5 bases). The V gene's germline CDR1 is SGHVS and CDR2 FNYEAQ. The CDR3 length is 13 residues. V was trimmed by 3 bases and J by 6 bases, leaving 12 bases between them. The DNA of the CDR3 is TGTGCCAGCAGCTTGGACATATCAGTCGAGCAGTACTTC. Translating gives CASSLDISVEQYF.

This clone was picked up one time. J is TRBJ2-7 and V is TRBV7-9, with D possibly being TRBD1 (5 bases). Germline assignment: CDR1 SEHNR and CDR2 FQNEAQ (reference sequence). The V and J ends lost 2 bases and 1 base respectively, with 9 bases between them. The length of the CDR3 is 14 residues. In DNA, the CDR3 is TGTGCCAGCAGCTTACCGACAGCGTCCTACGAGCAGTACTTC. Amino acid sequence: CASSLPTASYEQYF.

As DNA, the CDR3 is TGTGCCAGCAGCGTAGCTCCGGGAGGGGGCCAGAACACCGGGGAGCTGTTTTTT. Protein sequence: CASSVAPGGGQNTGELFF. The chain combines TRBV9 with TRBJ2-2; a weak D match, TRBD2 (8 bases). Trimming left V 0 bases short and J 1 base short, with 16 bases between. This CDR3 has 18 amino acids. From germline, CDR1 is SGDLS and CDR2 YYNGEE.

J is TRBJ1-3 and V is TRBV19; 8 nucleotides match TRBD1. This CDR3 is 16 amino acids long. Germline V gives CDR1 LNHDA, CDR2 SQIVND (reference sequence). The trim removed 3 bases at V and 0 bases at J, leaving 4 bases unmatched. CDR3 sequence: CASSISDRGSGNTIYF. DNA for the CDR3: TGTGCCAGTAGTATCTCCGACAGGGGCTCTGGAAACACCATATATTTT.

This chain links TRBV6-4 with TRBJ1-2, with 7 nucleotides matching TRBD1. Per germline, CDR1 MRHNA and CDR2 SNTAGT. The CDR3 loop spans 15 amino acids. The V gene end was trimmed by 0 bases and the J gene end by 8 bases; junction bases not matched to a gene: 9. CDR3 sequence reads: CASSDSGTGASGYTF. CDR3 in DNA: TGTGCCAGCAGTGACTCGGGTACAGGGGCCTCGGGCTACACCTTC.

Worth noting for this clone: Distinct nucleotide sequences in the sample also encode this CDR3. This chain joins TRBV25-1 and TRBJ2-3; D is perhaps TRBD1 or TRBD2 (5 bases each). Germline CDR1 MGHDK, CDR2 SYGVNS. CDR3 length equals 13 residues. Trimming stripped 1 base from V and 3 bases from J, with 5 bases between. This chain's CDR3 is CASSEWGTDTQYF. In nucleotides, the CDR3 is TGTGCCAGCAGTGAATGGGGGACAGATACGCAGTATTTT.

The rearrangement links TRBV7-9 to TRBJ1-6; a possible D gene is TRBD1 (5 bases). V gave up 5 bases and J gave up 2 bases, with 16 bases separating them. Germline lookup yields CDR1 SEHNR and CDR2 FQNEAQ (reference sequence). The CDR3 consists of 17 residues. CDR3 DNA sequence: TGTGCCAGCAGCACCGCCGACAGTCGCGCCTATAATTCACCCCTCCACTTT. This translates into CASSTADSRAYNSPLHF.

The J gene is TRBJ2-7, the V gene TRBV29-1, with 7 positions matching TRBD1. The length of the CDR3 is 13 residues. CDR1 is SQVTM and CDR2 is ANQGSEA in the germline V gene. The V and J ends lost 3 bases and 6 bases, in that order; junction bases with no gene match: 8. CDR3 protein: CSVDLRGGAEQYF. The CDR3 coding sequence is TGCAGCGTTGATCTCCGAGGGGGCGCCGAGCAGTACTTC.

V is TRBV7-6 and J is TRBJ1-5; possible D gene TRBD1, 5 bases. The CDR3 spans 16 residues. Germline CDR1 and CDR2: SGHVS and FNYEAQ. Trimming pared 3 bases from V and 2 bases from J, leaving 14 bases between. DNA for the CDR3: TGTGCCAGCAGCTTGGGGACTAGGGAGGGCAATCAGCCCCAGCATTTT. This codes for CASSLGTREGNQPQHF. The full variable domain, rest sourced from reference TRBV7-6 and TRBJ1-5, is GAGVSQSPRYKVTKRGQDVALRCDPISGHVSLYWYRQALGQGPEFLTYFNYEAQQDKSGLPNDRFSAERPEGSISTLTIQRTEQRDSAMYRCASSLGTREGNQPQHFGDGTRLSIL.

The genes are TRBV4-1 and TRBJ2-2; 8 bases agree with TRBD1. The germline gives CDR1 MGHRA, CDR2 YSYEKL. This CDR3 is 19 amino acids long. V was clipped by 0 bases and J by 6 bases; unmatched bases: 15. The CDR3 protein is CASSQDIGGQVRLAGELFF. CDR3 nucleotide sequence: TGCGCCAGCAGCCAAGATATTGGGGGACAGGTCAGGCTCGCCGGGGAGCTGTTTTTT.

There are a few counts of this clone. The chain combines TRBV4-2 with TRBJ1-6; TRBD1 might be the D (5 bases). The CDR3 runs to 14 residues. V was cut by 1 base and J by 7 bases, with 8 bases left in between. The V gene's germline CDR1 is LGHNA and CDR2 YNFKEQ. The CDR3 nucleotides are TGTGCCAGCAGCCAAGTAGGGGAAAATTCACCCCTCCACTTT. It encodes CASSQVGENSPLHF.

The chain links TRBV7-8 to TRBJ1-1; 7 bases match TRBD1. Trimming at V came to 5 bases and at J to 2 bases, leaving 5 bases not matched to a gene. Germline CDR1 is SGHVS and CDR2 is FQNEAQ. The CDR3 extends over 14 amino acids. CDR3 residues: CASSLGQANTEAFF. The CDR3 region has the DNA TGTGCCAGCAGCCTAGGACAGGCTAACACTGAAGCTTTCTTT.

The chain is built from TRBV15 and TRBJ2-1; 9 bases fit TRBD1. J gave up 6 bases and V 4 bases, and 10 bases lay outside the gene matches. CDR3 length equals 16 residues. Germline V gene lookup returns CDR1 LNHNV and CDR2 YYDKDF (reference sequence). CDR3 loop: CATSTTGGLRINEQFF. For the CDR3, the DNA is TGTGCCACCAGCACTACAGGGGGCTTACGAATCAATGAGCAGTTCTTC.